These 10 T cell receptor beta chains came from one sample sequenced in a study of blood T cell repertoires in COVID-19. TCRdb's table, derived via immunoSEQ multiplex PCR, lists solely in-frame clones and lacks some. The sample has a few hundred thousand clones, roughly 90% seen once; the top ten hold about 15%. The specimen was PBMCs or T cells enriched from blood (not recorded which). These TCRs come from a man aged 25 to 45 who had been exposed to COVID-19.

This sequence joins TRBV11-2 and TRBJ2-1, with 10 bases identical to TRBD2. V was clipped by 1 base and J by 6 bases; unmatched bases: 9. This CDR3 spans 17 amino acids. CDR1 and CDR2 from the germline V gene are SGHAT and FQNNGV. This chain's CDR3 is CASSLVQGASGGNEQFF. The CDR3 nucleotides are TGTGCCAGCAGCTTAGTTCAGGGGGCTAGCGGGGGCAATGAGCAGTTCTTC.

The J gene is TRBJ2-3, the V gene TRBV5-1, with D uncertain. The CDR3 loop spans 15 amino acids. The V end was cut by 6 bases, the J end by 2 bases, with 16 bases between. The V gene's germline CDR1 is SGHRS and CDR2 YFSETQ. CDR3 residues: CASTQVLGHTDTQYF. CDR3 sequence (DNA): TGCGCCAGCACCCAGGTTTTGGGTCACACAGATACGCAGTATTTT.

The J gene is TRBJ2-1, the V gene TRBV6-5; weak D call: TRBD2 (7 bases). The germline V gene has CDR1 MNHEY and CDR2 SVGAGI. Between the trimmed V and J ends, which lost 10 bases and 0 bases, there was a span of 16 bases. CDR3 size: 15 residues. The CDR3: CATGRGGGSYNEQFF. In DNA form, the CDR3 reads TGTGCCACGGGTCGCGGGGGCGGCTCCTACAATGAGCAGTTCTTC.

The chain has TRBV5-5 and TRBJ1-2, with D maybe TRBD1 (6 bases). CDR3 length: 16 amino acids. CDR1 SGHKS and CDR2 YYEKEE come from the germline V gene (reference sequence). V was cut by 6 bases and J by 4 bases, with 22 bases left in between. This CDR3 is CASTQGSDTATYGYTF. In nucleotides, the CDR3 is TGTGCCAGCACTCAGGGGTCCGATACAGCCACCTATGGCTACACCTTC.

V usage is TRBV2 and J usage is TRBJ1-6; TRBD1 matches 7 bases. V lost 8 bases and J lost 7; bases outside the gene matches: 8. CDR1 is SNHLY and CDR2 is FYNNEI in the germline V gene. CDR3 size: 14 residues. CDR3 sequence (DNA): TGTGCCAGCTCCCGGACAGGCGGCAATTCACCCCTCCACTTT. This gives the protein CASSRTGGNSPLHF.

The V call is TRBV30, the J call TRBJ2-3, with 7 bases fitting TRBD2. Germline CDR1 is GTSNPN and CDR2 is SVGIG (reference sequence). The J segment lost 3 bases and the V segment lost 2 bases, leaving 11 bases of the junction unmatched. This CDR3 is 16 amino acids long. In nucleotides, the CDR3 is TGTGCCTGGAGTATTAAGCTCCGGGGGGTAACAGATACGCAGTATTTT. Translating gives CAWSIKLRGVTDTQYF.

This chain connects TRBV5-1 to TRBJ2-3, with TRBD2 matching 10 bases. V was pared by 7 bases and J by 4 bases, with 9 bases of the junction left unmatched. Germline values: CDR1 SGHRS, CDR2 YFSETQ. The CDR3 covers 15 residues. The CDR3 sequence: CASHTLAGEADTQYF. The DNA for the CDR3 is TGCGCCAGCCATACTCTAGCGGGGGAGGCAGATACGCAGTATTTT.

This clone was found a few times. The chain couples TRBV14 to TRBJ1-6; D unclear. Germline V gives CDR1 SGHDN, CDR2 FVKESK. Trimming removed 0 bases at V and 4 bases at J, with 4 bases between. This CDR3 contains 14 residues. The CDR3 DNA follows: TGTGCCAGCAGCCAAGAACGGTATAATTCACCCCTCCACTTT. Its protein is CASSQERYNSPLHF.

Only one count was recorded for this clone. The chain has TRBV11-3 and TRBJ2-3, with D perhaps matching TRBD2 (5 bases). The V end was cut by 5 bases, the J end by 3 bases, with 18 bases between. There are 16 residues in the CDR3. Germline V gives CDR1 SGHNT, CDR2 YENEEA. The CDR3 DNA reads as TGTGCCAGCAGCGTCGGACTTCGAACGGGGACAGATACGCAGTATTTT. Translated: CASSVGLRTGTDTQYF.

The chain is built from TRBV5-1 and TRBJ2-5; D may be TRBD2 (6 bases). Germline V gene data show CDR1 as SGHRS and CDR2 as YFSETQ. V was cut by 3 bases and J by 5 bases, with 17 bases left in between. The CDR3 consists of 15 residues. The CDR3 DNA sequence: TGCGCCAGCAGCTCAGCCGGGACTCAAGGGGAGACCCAGTACTTC. Protein product: CASSSAGTQGETQYF.